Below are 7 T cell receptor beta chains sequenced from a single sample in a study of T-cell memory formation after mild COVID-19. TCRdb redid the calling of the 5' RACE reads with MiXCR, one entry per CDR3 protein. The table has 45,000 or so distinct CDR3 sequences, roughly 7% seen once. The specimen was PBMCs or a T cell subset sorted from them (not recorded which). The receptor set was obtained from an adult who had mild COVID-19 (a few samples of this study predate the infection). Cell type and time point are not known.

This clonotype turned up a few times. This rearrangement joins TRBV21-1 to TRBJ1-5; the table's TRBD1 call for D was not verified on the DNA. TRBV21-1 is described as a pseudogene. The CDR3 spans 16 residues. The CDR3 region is CASSKAFRVPNQPQHF. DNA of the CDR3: TGTGCCAGCAGCAAAGCGTTCCGGGTACCCAATCAGCCCCAGCATTTT.

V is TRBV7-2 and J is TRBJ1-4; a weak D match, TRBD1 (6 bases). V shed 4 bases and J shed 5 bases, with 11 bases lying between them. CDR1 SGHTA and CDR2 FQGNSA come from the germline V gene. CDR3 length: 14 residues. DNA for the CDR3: TGTGCCAGCAGCTACAGGGTGCCAAATGAAAAACTGTTTTTT. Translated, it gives CASSYRVPNEKLFF.

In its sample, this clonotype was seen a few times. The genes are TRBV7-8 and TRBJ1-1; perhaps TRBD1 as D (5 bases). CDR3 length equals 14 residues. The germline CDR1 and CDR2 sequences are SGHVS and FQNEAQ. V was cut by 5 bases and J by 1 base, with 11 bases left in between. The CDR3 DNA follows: TGTGCCAGCAGCCTCGGGGGGGGGAACACTGAAGCTTTCTTT. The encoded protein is CASSLGGGNTEAFF. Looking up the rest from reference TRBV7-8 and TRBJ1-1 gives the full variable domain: GAGVSQSPRYKVAKRGQDVALRCDPISGHVSLFWYQQALGQGPEFLTYFQNEAQLDKSGLPSDRFFAERPEGSVSTLKIQRTQQEDSAVYLCASSLGGGNTEAFFGQGTRLTVV.

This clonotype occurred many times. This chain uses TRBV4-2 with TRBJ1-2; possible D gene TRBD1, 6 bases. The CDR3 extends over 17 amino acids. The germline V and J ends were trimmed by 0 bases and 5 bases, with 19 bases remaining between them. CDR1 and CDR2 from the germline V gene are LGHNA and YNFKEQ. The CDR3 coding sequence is TGTGCCAGCAGCCAAGACACAGGGACTTGGATAGGGTATGGCTACACCTTC. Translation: CASSQDTGTWIGYGYTF.

CDR3 sequence (DNA): TGTGCCAGCAGTTTAGACTTCGAGGCTAGCGATACGCAGTATTTT. As protein: CASSLDFEASDTQYF. The chain has TRBV27 and TRBJ2-3, with D tentatively TRBD2 (5 bases). V shed 2 bases and J shed 6 bases, with 15 bases lying between them. CDR3 length: 15 amino acids. The germline gives CDR1 MNHEY, CDR2 SMNVEV (reference sequence).

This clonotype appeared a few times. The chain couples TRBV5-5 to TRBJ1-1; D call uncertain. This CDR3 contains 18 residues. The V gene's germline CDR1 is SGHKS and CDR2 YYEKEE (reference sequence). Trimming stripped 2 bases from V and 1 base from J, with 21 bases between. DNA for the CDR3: TGTGCCAGCAGCTTTCGGAATCCGGCCCCAAAGCAGAACACTGAAGCTTTCTTT. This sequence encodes CASSFRNPAPKQNTEAFF. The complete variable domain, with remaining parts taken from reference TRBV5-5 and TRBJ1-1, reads DAGVTQSPTHLIKTRGQQVTLRCSPISGHKSVSWYQQVLGQGPQFIFQYYEKEERGRGNFPDRFSARQFPNYSSELNVNALLLGDSALYLCASSFRNPAPKQNTEAFFGQGTRLTVV.

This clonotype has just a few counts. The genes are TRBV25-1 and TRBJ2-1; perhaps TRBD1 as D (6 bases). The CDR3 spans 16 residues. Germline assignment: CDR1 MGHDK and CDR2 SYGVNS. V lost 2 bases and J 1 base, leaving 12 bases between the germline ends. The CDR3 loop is CASSEATRGSYNEQFF. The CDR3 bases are TGTGCCAGCAGTGAAGCTACCAGGGGTTCCTACAATGAGCAGTTCTTC.